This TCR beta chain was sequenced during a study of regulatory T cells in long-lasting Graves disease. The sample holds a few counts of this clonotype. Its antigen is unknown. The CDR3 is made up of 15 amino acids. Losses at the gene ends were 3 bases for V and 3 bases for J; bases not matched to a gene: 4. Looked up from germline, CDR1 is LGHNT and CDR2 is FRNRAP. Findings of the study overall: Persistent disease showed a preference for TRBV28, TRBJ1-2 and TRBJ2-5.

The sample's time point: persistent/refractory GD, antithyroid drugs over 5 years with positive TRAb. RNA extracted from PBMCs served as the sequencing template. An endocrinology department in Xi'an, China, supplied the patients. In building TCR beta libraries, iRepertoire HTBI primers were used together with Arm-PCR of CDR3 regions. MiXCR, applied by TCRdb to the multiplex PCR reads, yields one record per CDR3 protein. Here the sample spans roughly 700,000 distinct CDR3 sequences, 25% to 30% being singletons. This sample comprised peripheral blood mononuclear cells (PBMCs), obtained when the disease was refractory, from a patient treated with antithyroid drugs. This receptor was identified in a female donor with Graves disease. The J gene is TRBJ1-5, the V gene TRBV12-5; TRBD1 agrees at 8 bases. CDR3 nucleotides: TGTGCTAGTGGTTTCTTGACAGGGGACAATCAGCCCCAGCATTTT. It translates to CASGFLTGDNQPQHF.